This T cell receptor beta chain was sequenced for a study of molecular identifiers for immune sequencing clone quantification. One entry per CDR3 protein results from TCRdb running MiXCR on the PCR reads. The sample records about 640,000 distinct CDR3 sequences, 15% to 20% being singletons. Many counts were recorded for this clonotype. Its specificity is unknown. Naive CD8 T cells were picked out by sorting for CD8+CD4-CCR7+CD45RA+. Broader study findings: Detection of one spiked Jurkat cell's TCR RNA reportedly worked in 1 million or so naive cells.

The sequence came from a human donor in good health. Some libraries in this study had Jurkat cell RNA spiked in. The sample comprised naive CD8+ T cells from blood, with Jurkat cell RNA spiked in. Subset indicated: FACS-sorted CD8+CD4-CCR7+CD45RA+ naive T cells.

CDR3 residues: CSAQAGLAAYNEQFF. The CDR3, as DNA: TGCAGTGCTCAAGCGGGACTAGCGGCTTACAATGAGCAGTTCTTC. The chain uses TRBV20-1 and TRBJ2-1, with 11 positions matching TRBD2. CDR1 DFQATT and CDR2 SNEGSKA come from the germline V gene (reference sequence). This CDR3 contains 15 residues. J lost 4 bases, V lost 5 bases, and 7 bases had no gene match.